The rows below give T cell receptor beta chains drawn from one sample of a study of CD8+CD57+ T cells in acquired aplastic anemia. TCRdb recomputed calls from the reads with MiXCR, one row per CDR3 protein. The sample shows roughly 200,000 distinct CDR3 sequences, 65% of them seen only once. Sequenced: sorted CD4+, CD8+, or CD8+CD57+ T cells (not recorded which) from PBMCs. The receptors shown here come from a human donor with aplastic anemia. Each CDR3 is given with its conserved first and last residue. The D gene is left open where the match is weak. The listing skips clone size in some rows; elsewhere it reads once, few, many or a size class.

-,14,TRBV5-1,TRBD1,CASSPGQNSYEQYF
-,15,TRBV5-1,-,CASSPTWASGYEQYF
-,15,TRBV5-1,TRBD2,CASRPGLAGIYEQYF
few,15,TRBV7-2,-,CASSLAGRGYNEQFF
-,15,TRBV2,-,CASSPGTTSNQPQHF
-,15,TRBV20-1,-,CSAREVAPSPDTQYF
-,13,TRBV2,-,CASSRGVNYGYTF
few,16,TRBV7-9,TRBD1,CASSIGTGWGGTEAFF
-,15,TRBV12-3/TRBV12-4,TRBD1,CASTEAQGAWTEAFF
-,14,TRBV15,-,CATSVQGYNSPLHF
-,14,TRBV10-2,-,CASRPGGTGNEQYF
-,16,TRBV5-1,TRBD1,CASSVTGDAGTGELFF
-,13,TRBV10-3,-,CAISEQVKTEAFF
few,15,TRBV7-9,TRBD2,CASSPGTSGGREQFF
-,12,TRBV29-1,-,CSAERQNTEAFF
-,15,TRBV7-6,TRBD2,CASSLASGSTDTQYF
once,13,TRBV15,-,CATSAGTSRPQHF
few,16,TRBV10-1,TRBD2,CASSVEVAGSYNEQFF
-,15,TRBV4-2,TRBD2,CASSQGLAGAYEQYF
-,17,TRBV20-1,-,CSAREEWQALGNQPQHF
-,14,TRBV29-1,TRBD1,CSVVTGVYGYTIYF
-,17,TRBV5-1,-,CASSLVDGAGMNTEAFF
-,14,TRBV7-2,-,CASSILDSNSPLHF
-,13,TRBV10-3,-,CAIRDGLNTEAFF